This T cell receptor beta chain was profiled in a study of Tregs in tolerant kidney transplant recipients. For the study at large: Sorting of CD4+CD25+CD127- cells followed roughly 3-day belatacept mixed lymphocyte reactions, sometimes with roughly five-day graft donor restimulation. Recipient cells were told from donor cells by antibody staining.

Findings of the study overall: Biological reproducibility was not directly addressed, but technical replication error appeared minimal. Validation in larger populations is needed because few patients were studied.

In this sample, this clone turned up once. The antigen remains undetermined. This CDR3 is built from 13 residues. Germline CDR1 and CDR2: KGHSH and LQKENI. The germline V and J ends were trimmed by 4 bases and 0 bases, with 4 bases remaining between them. Clones were read by immunoSEQ multiplex PCR, and TCRdb kept only the in-frame ones, dropping some. The sample shows some 15,000 clones, approximately 60% of them seen only once. The sequencing sample was made of Tregs from blood cultured with allogeneic cells. The sequence came from a human donor in good health. The chain uses TRBV18 and TRBJ1-3, with D hard to call. CDR3 coding DNA: TGTGCCAGCTCACAGAGCTCTGGAAACACCATATATTTT. It specifies CASSQSSGNTIYF.